These 8 T cell receptor beta chains originate from one sample sequenced in a study of vaccination and CD4 T cells after COVID-19. Their antigens remain unidentified. This sample's treatment: approximately nine-day PBMC culture with coronavirus spike peptide pools or control peptides (ViraFEST assay). The Oncomine TCR Beta short-read assay was applied to DNA of cultured CD4+ T cells. Using its own MiXCR run on the PCR reads, TCRdb lists one record per CDR3 protein. The table has 20,000 to 25,000 distinct CDR3 sequences, 60% to 75% seen once. Sequenced sample: CD4+ T cells from blood, cultured in vitro. The receptors were gathered from a human donor who had recovered from COVID-19.

The chain combines TRBV6-1 with TRBJ1-1; 7 bases match TRBD1. CDR1 MNHNS and CDR2 SASEGT come from the germline V gene. The CDR3 sequence is 12 residues long. Losses at the gene ends were 8 bases for V and 1 base for J; bases not matched to a gene: 1. CDR3 DNA: TGTGCCAGCGGACAGGCGAACACTGAAGCTTTCTTT. Its protein product is CASGQANTEAFF.

J is TRBJ1-2 and V is TRBV7-9, with a possible D match to TRBD1 (6 bases). The CDR3 length is 17 residues. V lost 0 bases and J lost 6, with 20 bases in between. Looked up from germline, CDR1 is SEHNR and CDR2 is FQNEAQ (reference sequence). The CDR3 DNA reads as TGTGCCAGCAGCTTAGCGCTCGGAACAGGGCGGGCGGATGGCTACACCTTC. It codes for CASSLALGTGRADGYTF. The whole variable domain, remainder taken from reference TRBV7-9 and TRBJ1-2, is DTGVSQNPRHKITKRGQNVTFRCDPISEHNRLYWYRQTLGQGPEFLTYFQNEAQLEKSRLLSDRFSAERPKGSFSTLEIQRTEQGDSAMYLCASSLALGTGRADGYTFGSGTRLTVV.

The rearrangement uses TRBV19 and TRBJ2-2, with 11 bases matching TRBD2. Losses at the gene ends were 6 bases for V and 5 bases for J; bases not matched to a gene: 8. Germline V lookup: CDR1 LNHDA, CDR2 SQIVND (reference sequence). This CDR3 region has 16 residues. CDR3 sequence (DNA): TGTGCCAGTAGGAGTTCGGCTAGCGGGAGGACCGGGGAGCTGTTTTTT. Residues: CASRSSASGRTGELFF. Together with reference TRBV19 and TRBJ2-2, the CDR3 gives the full variable domain: DGGITQSPKYLFRKEGQNVTLSCEQNLNHDAMYWYRQDPGQGLRLIYYSQIVNDFQKGDIAEGYSVSREKKESFPLTVTSAQKNPTAFYLCASRSSASGRTGELFFGEGSRLTVL.

The J gene is TRBJ1-5, the V gene TRBV7-2, with 9 bases fitting TRBD1. The trim removed 5 bases at V and 9 bases at J, leaving 8 bases unmatched. CDR1 and CDR2 from the germline V gene are SGHTA and FQGNSA. This CDR3 is 14 amino acids long. The CDR3 protein is CASSRGQGRPPQHF. In DNA form, the CDR3 reads TGTGCCAGCAGCCGGGGACAGGGTCGTCCGCCCCAGCATTTT.

This clonotype has just a few counts. The chain couples TRBV27 to TRBJ2-7; D not resolved. This CDR3 has 10 residues. From germline, CDR1 is MNHEY and CDR2 SMNVEV (reference sequence). V was trimmed by 11 bases and J by 3 bases, leaving 8 bases between them. For the CDR3, the DNA is TGTGCCGCAGGTGTCTACGAGCAGTACTTC. Protein: CAAGVYEQYF.

This clonotype was seen once. The V call is TRBV2, the J call TRBJ1-2; D not certain. The CDR3 has 13 residues. Germline V gene data show CDR1 as SNHLY and CDR2 as FYNNEI. V was clipped by 3 bases and J by 8 bases, with 13 bases between them. CDR3 sequence (DNA): TGTGCCAGCAGTGAGGCGGCCTTCGTAGGCTACACCTTC. It is translated as CASSEAAFVGYTF.

This clonotype was counted a few times. CDR3 DNA: TGTGCCAGCAGTCTCCCGTGGGGAGGGAAAACTGAAGCTTTCTTT. Protein: CASSLPWGGKTEAFF. The chain is built from TRBV12-3 or TRBV12-4 and TRBJ1-1, with D hard to call. V dropped 5 bases and J dropped 5 bases, with 18 bases sitting between them. This CDR3 is 15 amino acids long.

This clonotype was picked up one time. J is TRBJ2-7 and V is TRBV7-8; possibly TRBD1 or TRBD2 for D (7 bases each). Trimming took off 5 bases at V and 2 bases at J, with 16 bases between the two ends. This CDR3 contains 15 residues. CDR1 and CDR2 from the germline V gene are SGHVS and FQNEAQ. The CDR3 coding sequence is TGTGCCAGCAGCCTCGGGACAGCGGGGACCTACGAGCAGTACTTC. This sequence encodes CASSLGTAGTYEQYF.